This record looks at one T cell receptor (beta chain) sequence and its context. Its antigen is undetermined. The sample is drawn from a study of human thymus T cells. Trimming took 2 bases from V and 8 from J; bases not matched to a gene: 5. Germline CDR1 and CDR2: SEHNR and FQNEAQ (reference sequence). The CDR3 is made up of 13 amino acids. Profiled with immunoSEQ multiplex PCR; TCRdb holds only in-frame clones, not every one. The sample contains some 40,000 clones, about 93% of which appear only once. The sample donors, healthy Finnish infants, were having corrective surgery for congenital heart defects. During surgery, about 0.45-1 mL peripheral blood was drawn from four of eight donors. Blood DNA came from all available leukocytes, not a fixed cell number. Study-wide results and caveats: Gene usage for V and J segments appeared biased in thymic and blood repertoires.

The chain carries TRBV7-9 and TRBJ1-2; 7 bases match TRBD1. The clonotype comes from a boy younger than two with a congenital heart defect but otherwise immunologically healthy. Material: blood. The CDR3 DNA follows: TGTGCCAGCAGCTTAAAGGGGGCGGTAGGCTACACCTTC. Its translation: CASSLKGAVGYTF. Full variable domain (rest looked up from reference TRBV7-9 and TRBJ1-2): DTGVSQNPRHKITKRGQNVTFRCDPISEHNRLYWYRQTLGQGPEFLTYFQNEAQLEKSRLLSDRFSAERPKGSFSTLEIQRTEQGDSAMYLCASSLKGAVGYTFGSGTRLTVV.